The rows below give T cell receptor beta chains drawn from one sample of a study of T cell responses to AZD1222 COVID-19 vaccine. Some clones are missing from TCRdb's copy, which holds only in-frame ones; the method was immunoSEQ multiplex PCR. The sample records 100,000 to 150,000 clones, 80% to 95% being singletons. The sample consisted of peripheral blood, taken on day 0 of AZD1222 vaccination. The receptors originated from an adult in good health. Each CDR3 is given with its conserved first and last residue. D genes are given only for firm matches. Clone size, where shown, is once, few, many, or a class for clones that have expanded.

clone size,D gene,V gene,J gene,CDR3 protein,CDR3 DNA
once,-,TRBV24-1,TRBJ1-2,CATSSSTDNYGYTF,TGTGCCACCAGTTCGTCGACAGACAACTATGGCTACACCTTC
-,-,TRBV7-2,TRBJ2-1,CASSLDGDSYNEQFF,TGTGCCAGCAGCTTAGACGGGGATTCCTACAATGAGCAGTTCTTC
-,-,TRBV6-5,TRBJ1-2,CASSYSGNYGYTF,TGTGCCAGCAGTTACTCCGGTAACTATGGCTACACCTTC
-,-,TRBV10-3,TRBJ1-4,CAIKGTATNEKLFF,TGTGCCATCAAGGGGACTGCAACTAATGAAAAACTGTTTTTT
-,-,TRBV21-1,TRBJ2-7,CASRRTGFKQYF,TGTGCCAGCAGAAGGACAGGGTTTAAGCAGTACTTC
-,TRBD1,TRBV2,TRBJ1-4,CASSFRTGAGNEKLFF,TGTGCCAGCAGTTTTAGGACAGGGGCCGGGAATGAAAAACTGTTTTTT
-,-,TRBV7-2,TRBJ2-5,CASSLWLASEETQYF,TGTGCCAGCAGCTTATGGCTAGCGAGCGAGGAGACCCAGTACTTC
once,-,TRBV5-8,TRBJ2-1,CARRTDSYNNEQFF,TGTGCCAGAAGGACGGACAGTTATAACAATGAGCAGTTCTTC
-,TRBD2,TRBV11-2,TRBJ2-5,CASSSQTGTSAFGETQYF,TGTGCCAGCAGCTCGCAAACCGGGACTAGCGCCTTCGGTGAGACCCAGTACTTC
-,TRBD2,TRBV10-1,TRBJ2-3,CASSVSLAGAGDTQYF,TGCGCCAGCAGTGTTTCCTTAGCGGGAGCGGGGGATACGCAGTATTTT
-,-,TRBV5-1,TRBJ1-6,CASSFGGTLIQALHF,TGCGCCAGCAGCTTTGGGGGGACACTAATTCAGGCCCTCCACTTT
-,-,TRBV7-6,TRBJ2-5,CASAAETQYF,TGTGCCAGCGCCGCAGAGACCCAGTACTTC
-,-,TRBV19,TRBJ1-1,CASSIVPPKDRNTEAFF,TGTGCCAGTAGTATAGTCCCACCCAAGGACAGGAACACTGAAGCTTTCTTT